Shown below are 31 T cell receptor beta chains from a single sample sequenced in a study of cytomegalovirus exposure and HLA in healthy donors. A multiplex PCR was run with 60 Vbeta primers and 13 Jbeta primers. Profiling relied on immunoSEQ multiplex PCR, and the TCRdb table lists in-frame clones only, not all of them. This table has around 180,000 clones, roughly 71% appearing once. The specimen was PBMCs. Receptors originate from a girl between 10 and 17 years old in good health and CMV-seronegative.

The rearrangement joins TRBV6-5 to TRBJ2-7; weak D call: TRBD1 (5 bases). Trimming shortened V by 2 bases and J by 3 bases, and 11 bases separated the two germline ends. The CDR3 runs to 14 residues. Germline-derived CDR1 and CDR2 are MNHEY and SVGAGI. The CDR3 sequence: CASSYGQGFYEQYF. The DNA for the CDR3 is TGTGCCAGCAGTTACGGGCAGGGCTTCTACGAGCAGTACTTC.

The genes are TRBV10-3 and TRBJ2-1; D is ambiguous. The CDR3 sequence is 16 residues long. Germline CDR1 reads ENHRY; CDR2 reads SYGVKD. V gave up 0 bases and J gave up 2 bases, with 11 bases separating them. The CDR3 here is CAISESSLLTYNEQFF. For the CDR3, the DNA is TGTGCCATCAGTGAGTCGAGCTTACTGACCTACAATGAGCAGTTCTTC.

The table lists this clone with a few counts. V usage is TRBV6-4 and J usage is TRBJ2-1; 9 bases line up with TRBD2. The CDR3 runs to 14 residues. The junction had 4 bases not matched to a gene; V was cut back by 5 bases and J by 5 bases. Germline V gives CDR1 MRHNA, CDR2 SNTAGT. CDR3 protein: CASSPGTSHNEQFF. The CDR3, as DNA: TGTGCCAGCAGTCCCGGGACTAGCCACAATGAGCAGTTCTTC.

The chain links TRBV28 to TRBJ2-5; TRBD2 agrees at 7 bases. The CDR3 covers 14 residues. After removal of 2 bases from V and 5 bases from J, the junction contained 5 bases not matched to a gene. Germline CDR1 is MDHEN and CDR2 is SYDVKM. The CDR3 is CASSLPGGPETQYF. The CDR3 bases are TGTGCCAGCAGTTTACCGGGGGGTCCTGAGACCCAGTACTTC.

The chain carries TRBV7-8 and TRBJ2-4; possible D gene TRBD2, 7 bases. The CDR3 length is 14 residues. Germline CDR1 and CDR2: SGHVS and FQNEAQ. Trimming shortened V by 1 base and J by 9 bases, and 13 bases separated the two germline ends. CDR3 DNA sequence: TGTGCCAGCAGCTTAGAGGGGGGGCTTGGCATTCAGTACTTC. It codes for CASSLEGGLGIQYF.

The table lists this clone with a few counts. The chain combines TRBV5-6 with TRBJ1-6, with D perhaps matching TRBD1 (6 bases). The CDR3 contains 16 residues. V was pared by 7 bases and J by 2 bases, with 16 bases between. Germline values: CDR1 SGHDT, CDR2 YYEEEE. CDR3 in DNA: TGTGCCAGCGGCAGGACAGAAGGGGCCTATAATTCACCCCTCCACTTT. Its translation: CASGRTEGAYNSPLHF. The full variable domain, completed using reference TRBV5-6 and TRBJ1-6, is DAGVTQSPTHLIKTRGQQVTLRCSPKSGHDTVSWYQQALGQGPQFIFQYYEEEERQRGNFPDRFSGHQFPNYSSELNVNALLLGDSALYLCASGRTEGAYNSPLHFGNGTRLTVT.

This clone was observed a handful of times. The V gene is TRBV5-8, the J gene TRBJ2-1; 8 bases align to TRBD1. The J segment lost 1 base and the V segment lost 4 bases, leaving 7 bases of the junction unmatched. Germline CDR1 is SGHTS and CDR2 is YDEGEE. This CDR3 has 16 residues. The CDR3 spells CASSMAGTGSYNEQFF. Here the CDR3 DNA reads TGTGCCAGCAGCATGGCCGGGACAGGTTCCTACAATGAGCAGTTCTTC. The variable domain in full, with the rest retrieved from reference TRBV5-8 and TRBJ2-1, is EAGVTQSPTHLIKTRGQQATLRCSPISGHTSVYWYQQALGLGLQFLLWYDEGEERNRGNFPPRFSGRQFPNYSSELNVNALELEDSALYLCASSMAGTGSYNEQFFGPGTRLTVL.

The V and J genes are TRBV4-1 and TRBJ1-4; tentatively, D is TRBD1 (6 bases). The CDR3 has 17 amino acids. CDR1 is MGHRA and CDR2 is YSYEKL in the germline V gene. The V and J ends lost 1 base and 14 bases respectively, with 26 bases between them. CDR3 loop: CASSQGGGRGSMKGLFF. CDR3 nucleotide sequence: TGCGCCAGCAGCCAAGGGGGAGGGAGGGGGAGTATGAAAGGGCTGTTTTTT.

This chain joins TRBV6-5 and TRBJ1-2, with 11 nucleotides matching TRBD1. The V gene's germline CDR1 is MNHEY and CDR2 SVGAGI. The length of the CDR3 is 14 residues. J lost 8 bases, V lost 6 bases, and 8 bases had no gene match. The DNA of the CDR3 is TGTGCCAGCAGCCCCGGACAGGGGGCTTTGGGCTACACCTTC. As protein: CASSPGQGALGYTF.

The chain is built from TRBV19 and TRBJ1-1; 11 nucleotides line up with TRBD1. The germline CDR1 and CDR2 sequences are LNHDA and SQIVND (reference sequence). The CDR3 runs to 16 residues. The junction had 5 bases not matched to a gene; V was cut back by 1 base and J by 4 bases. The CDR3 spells CASSIAGTGGITEAFF. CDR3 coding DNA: TGTGCCAGTAGTATAGCAGGGACAGGGGGGATCACTGAAGCTTTCTTT.

CDR3 in DNA: TGTGCCAGCAGCTTGGCCGGATGGGACTCACATTCACCCCTCCACTTT. Translating gives CASSLAGWDSHSPLHF. This chain links TRBV5-5 with TRBJ1-6; D is possibly TRBD1 (5 bases). V was cut by 0 bases and J by 8 bases, with 15 bases left in between. CDR1 and CDR2 from the germline V gene are SGHKS and YYEKEE (reference sequence). The CDR3 runs 16 residues.

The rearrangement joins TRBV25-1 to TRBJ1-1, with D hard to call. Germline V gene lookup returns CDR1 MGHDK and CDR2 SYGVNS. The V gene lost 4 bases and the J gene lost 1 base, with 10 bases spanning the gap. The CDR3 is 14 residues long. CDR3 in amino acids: CASSAISRNTEAFF. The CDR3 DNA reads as TGTGCCAGCAGTGCCATTTCGAGGAACACTGAAGCTTTCTTT.

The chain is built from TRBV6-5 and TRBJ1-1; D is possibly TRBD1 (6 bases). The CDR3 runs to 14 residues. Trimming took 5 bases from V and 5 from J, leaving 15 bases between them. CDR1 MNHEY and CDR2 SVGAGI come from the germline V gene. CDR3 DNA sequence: TGTGCCAGCAGTACTTGGGAGGGGGGGACTGAAGCTTTCTTT. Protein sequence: CASSTWEGGTEAFF.

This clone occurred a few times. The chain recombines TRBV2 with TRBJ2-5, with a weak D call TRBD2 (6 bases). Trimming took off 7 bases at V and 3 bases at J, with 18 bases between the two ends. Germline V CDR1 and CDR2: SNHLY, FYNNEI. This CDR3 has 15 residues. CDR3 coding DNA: TGTGCCAGCAAGCGCGGGGTCAACGTAAAAGAGACCCAGTACTTC. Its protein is CASKRGVNVKETQYF.

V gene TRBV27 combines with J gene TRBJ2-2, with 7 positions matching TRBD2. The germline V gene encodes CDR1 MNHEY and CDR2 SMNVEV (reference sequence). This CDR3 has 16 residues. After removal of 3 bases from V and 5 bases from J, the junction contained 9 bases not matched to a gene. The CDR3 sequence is CASSFQRGPLTGELFF. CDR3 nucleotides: TGTGCCAGCAGTTTTCAGCGGGGACCCTTGACCGGGGAGCTGTTTTTT.

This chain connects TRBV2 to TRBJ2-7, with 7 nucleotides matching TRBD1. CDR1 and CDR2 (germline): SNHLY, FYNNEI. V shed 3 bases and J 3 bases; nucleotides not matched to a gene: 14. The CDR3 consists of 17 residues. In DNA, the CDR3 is TGTGCCAGCAGTGATCAGGGCCGTACAGGGGCAGACTACGAGCAGTACTTC. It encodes CASSDQGRTGADYEQYF.

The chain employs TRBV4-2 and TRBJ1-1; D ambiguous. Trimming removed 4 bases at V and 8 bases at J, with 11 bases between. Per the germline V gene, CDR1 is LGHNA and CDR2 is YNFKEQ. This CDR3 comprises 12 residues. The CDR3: CASSPEGREAFF. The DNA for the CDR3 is TGTGCCAGCAGCCCCGAGGGCAGGGAAGCTTTCTTT.

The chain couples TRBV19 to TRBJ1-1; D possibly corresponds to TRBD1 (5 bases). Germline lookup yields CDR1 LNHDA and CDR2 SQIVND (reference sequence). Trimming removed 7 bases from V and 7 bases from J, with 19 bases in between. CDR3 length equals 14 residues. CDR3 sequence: CASTPAGGVDEAFF. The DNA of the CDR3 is TGTGCCAGTACCCCTGCGGGGGGGGTTGATGAAGCTTTCTTT. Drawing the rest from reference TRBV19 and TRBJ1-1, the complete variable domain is DGGITQSPKYLFRKEGQNVTLSCEQNLNHDAMYWYRQDPGQGLRLIYYSQIVNDFQKGDIAEGYSVSREKKESFPLTVTSAQKNPTAFYLCASTPAGGVDEAFFGQGTRLTVV.

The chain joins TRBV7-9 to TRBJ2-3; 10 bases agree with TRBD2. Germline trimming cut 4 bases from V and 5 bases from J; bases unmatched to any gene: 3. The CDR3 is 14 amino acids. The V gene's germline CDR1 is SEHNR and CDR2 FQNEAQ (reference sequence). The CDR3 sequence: CASSSAGGRDTQYF. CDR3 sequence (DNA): TGTGCCAGCAGCTCAGCGGGGGGGCGAGATACGCAGTATTTT.

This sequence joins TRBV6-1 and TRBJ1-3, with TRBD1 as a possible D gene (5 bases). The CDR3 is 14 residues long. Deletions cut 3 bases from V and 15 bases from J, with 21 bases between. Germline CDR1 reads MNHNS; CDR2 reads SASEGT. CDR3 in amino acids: CASSDYGGTARPYF. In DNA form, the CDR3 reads TGTGCCAGCAGTGATTACGGGGGAACGGCGAGGCCATATTTT.

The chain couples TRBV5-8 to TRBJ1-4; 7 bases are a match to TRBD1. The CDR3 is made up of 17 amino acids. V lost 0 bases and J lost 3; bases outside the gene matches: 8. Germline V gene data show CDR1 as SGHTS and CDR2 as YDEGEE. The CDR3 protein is CASSLAGTAKSNEKLFF. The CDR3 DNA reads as TGTGCCAGCAGCTTGGCTGGGACAGCGAAATCTAATGAAAAACTGTTTTTT.

CDR3 loop: CASSPREDTQYF. The CDR3 coding sequence is TGTGCCAGCAGCCCCAGGGAAGATACGCAGTATTTT. The chain is built from TRBV5-4 and TRBJ2-3; D possibly corresponds to TRBD1 (5 bases). This CDR3 contains 12 residues. Germline assignment: CDR1 SGHNT and CDR2 YYREEE (reference sequence). V dropped 4 bases and J dropped 5 bases, with 8 bases sitting between them. Drawing the rest from reference TRBV5-4 and TRBJ2-3, the complete variable domain is ETGVTQSPTHLIKTRGQQVTLRCSSQSGHNTVSWYQQALGQGPQFIFQYYREEENGRGNFPPRFSGLQFPNYSSELNVNALELDDSALYLCASSPREDTQYFGPGTRLTVL.

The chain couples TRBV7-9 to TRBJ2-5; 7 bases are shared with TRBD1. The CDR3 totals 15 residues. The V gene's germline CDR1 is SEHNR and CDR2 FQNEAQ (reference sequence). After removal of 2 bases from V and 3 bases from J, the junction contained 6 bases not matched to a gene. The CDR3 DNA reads TGTGCCAGCAGCTTATCCCCTGACAGGGAAGAGACCCAGTACTTC. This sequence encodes CASSLSPDREETQYF.

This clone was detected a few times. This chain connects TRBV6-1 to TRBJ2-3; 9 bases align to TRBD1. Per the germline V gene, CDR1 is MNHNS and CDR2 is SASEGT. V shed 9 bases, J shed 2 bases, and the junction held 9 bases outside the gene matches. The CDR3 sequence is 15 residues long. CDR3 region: CASAKQGASTDTQYF. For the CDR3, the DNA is TGTGCCAGTGCGAAACAGGGGGCCTCCACAGATACGCAGTATTTT.

The CDR3 loop reads CASGDSLGNQPQHF. The CDR3 DNA is TGTGCCAGCGGGGACAGCCTTGGCAATCAGCCCCAGCATTTT. The chain joins TRBV2 to TRBJ1-5; 7 positions match TRBD1. Germline trimming cut 8 bases from V and 2 bases from J; bases unmatched to any gene: 6. The CDR3 covers 14 residues. Germline CDR1 SNHLY, CDR2 FYNNEI. Supplemented by reference TRBV2 and TRBJ1-5, the full variable domain reads EPEVTQTPSHQVTQMGQEVILRCVPISNHLYFYWYRQILGQKVEFLVSFYNNEISEKSEIFDDQFSVERPDGSNFTLKIRSTKLEDSAMYFCASGDSLGNQPQHFGDGTRLSIL.

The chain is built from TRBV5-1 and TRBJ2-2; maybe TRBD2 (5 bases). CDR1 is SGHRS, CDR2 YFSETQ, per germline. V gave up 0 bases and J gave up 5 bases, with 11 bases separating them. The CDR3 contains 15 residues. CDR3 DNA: TGCGCCAGCAGCTTGGATGCACTAGATACCGGGGAGCTGTTTTTT. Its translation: CASSLDALDTGELFF.

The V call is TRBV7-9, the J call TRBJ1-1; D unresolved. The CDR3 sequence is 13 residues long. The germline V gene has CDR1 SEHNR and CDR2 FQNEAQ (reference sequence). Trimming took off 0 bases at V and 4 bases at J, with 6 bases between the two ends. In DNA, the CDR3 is TGTGCCAGCAGCTTAGCGCGGGGCACTGAAGCTTTCTTT. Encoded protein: CASSLARGTEAFF.

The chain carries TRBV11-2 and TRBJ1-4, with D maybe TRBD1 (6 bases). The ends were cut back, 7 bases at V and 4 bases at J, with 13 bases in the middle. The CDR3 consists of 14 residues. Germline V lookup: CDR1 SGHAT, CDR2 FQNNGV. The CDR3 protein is CASTTGQINEKLFF. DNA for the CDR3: TGTGCCAGCACCACCGGACAGATTAATGAAAAACTGTTTTTT.

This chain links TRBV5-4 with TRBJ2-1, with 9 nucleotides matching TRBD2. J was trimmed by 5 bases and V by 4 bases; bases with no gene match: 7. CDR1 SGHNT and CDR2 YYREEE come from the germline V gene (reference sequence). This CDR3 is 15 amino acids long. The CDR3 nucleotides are TGTGCCAGCAGCGCCCTAGCGGGGAACCACAATGAGCAGTTCTTC. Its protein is CASSALAGNHNEQFF.

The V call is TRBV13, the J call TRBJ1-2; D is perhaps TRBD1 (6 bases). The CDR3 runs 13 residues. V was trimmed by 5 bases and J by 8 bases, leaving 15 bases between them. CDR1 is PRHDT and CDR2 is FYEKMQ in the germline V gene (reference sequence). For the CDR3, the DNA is TGTGCCAGCAGCCCCCCAGGGGCTTGGGGCTACACCTTC. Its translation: CASSPPGAWGYTF.

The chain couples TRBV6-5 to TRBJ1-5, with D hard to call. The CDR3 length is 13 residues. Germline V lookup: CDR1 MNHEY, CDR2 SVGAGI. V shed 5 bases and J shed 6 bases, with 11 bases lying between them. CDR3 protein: CASSDQRSQPQHF. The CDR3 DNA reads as TGTGCCAGCAGTGACCAGCGTAGTCAGCCCCAGCATTTT.